The 8 T cell receptor beta chains below come from one sample, sequenced in a study of response to subunit inactivated influenza vaccine. A single record per CDR3 protein comes from TCRdb applying MiXCR to the RT-PCR reads. The sample has roughly 550,000 distinct CDR3 sequences; around 25% are singletons. The same sample was also studied in work on T cells expressing NK-cell markers. That work adds: Researchers built TCR beta cDNA using 5'RACE template switching with UMIs.

The material was CD4+ T cells sorted from PBMCs, obtained roughly 12 days after vaccination. The origin of the receptors is a man aged 50-59 years who received an inactivated influenza vaccine.

This clonotype was detected only a few times. The chain couples TRBV29-1 to TRBJ1-1; no clear D gene. CDR3 length equals 13 residues. V was shortened by 4 bases and J by 1 base, with 10 bases between the two germline ends. Germline loops: CDR1 SQVTM, CDR2 ANQGSEA. The CDR3 is CSVAWAGNTEAFF. DNA of the CDR3: TGCAGCGTTGCATGGGCTGGGAACACTGAAGCTTTCTTT.

This clonotype was picked up a small number of times. The V and J genes are TRBV11-1 and TRBJ2-2, with D possibly being TRBD1 or TRBD2 (6 bases each). The germline V gene encodes CDR1 SGHAT and CDR2 FQDESV (reference sequence). Between the trimmed V and J ends, which lost 7 bases and 6 bases, there was a span of 18 bases. The CDR3 is made up of 15 amino acids. CDR3 in amino acids: CASTPGRGRAGELFF. CDR3 DNA sequence: TGTGCCAGCACGCCCGGTCGGGGGCGGGCCGGGGAGCTGTTTTTT.

This clonotype was found a few times. The V and J genes are TRBV12-3 or TRBV12-4 and TRBJ2-7, with D perhaps TRBD1 or TRBD2 (5 bases each). The CDR3 contains 14 residues. Trimming left V 3 bases short and J 0 bases short, with 9 bases between. CDR3 DNA: TGTGCCAGCAGTTTCCGGGACGGCTCCTACGAGCAGTACTTC. This translates into CASSFRDGSYEQYF.

In this sample, this clonotype turned up a few times. The rearrangement joins TRBV7-9 to TRBJ2-3, with TRBD2 matching 8 bases. Trimming cost V 4 bases and J 2 bases; bases outside gene matches: 2. The CDR3 covers 14 residues. Germline CDR1 and CDR2: SEHNR and FQNEAQ (reference sequence). The DNA of the CDR3 is TGTGCCAGCAGCTCAGCGGGAGTCACAGATACGCAGTATTTT. Translating it yields CASSSAGVTDTQYF.

This clonotype occurred a few times. The V and J genes are TRBV12-3 or TRBV12-4 and TRBJ1-5; 8 bases are shared with TRBD1. This CDR3 spans 18 amino acids. The V and J ends lost 4 bases and 4 bases, in that order; junction bases with no gene match: 15. The CDR3 here is CASSSPLDPRTGNQPQHF. In DNA form, the CDR3 reads TGTGCCAGCAGTTCTCCCTTAGATCCCCGGACAGGGAATCAGCCCCAGCATTTT.

The chain has TRBV20-1 and TRBJ2-3; D is undetermined. This CDR3 is 11 amino acids long. The V gene's germline CDR1 is DFQATT and CDR2 SNEGSKA (reference sequence). V lost 8 bases to trimming and J lost 2 bases, with 8 bases between them. The CDR3 sequence: CSPILTDTQYF. CDR3 nucleotide sequence: TGCAGTCCTATACTCACAGATACGCAGTATTTT.

This clonotype was detected only a few times. The V gene is TRBV4-1, the J gene TRBJ2-5; the D gene could be TRBD1 or TRBD2 (5 bases each). Germline V gene sequence: CDR1 MGHRA, CDR2 YSYEKL. Deletions cut 3 bases from V and 3 bases from J, with 11 bases between. CDR3 length: 14 amino acids. The CDR3 DNA is TGCGCCAGCAGCCACCCGGGACCGAAAGAGACCCAGTACTTC. Its protein is CASSHPGPKETQYF.

This clonotype was counted a few times. The chain links TRBV7-9 to TRBJ2-3; tentative D call: TRBD2 (6 bases). V was trimmed by 2 bases and J by 5 bases, leaving 11 bases between them. This CDR3 has 14 residues. Germline V gives CDR1 SEHNR, CDR2 FQNEAQ (reference sequence). CDR3 amino acids: CASSLNRGKDTQYF. The CDR3 bases are TGTGCCAGCAGCTTAAATCGGGGGAAAGATACGCAGTATTTT. The full variable domain, rest sourced from reference TRBV7-9 and TRBJ2-3, is DTGVSQNPRHKITKRGQNVTFRCDPISEHNRLYWYRQTLGQGPEFLTYFQNEAQLEKSRLLSDRFSAERPKGSFSTLEIQRTEQGDSAMYLCASSLNRGKDTQYFGPGTRLTVL.